This section outlines one T cell receptor beta chain sequence together with its context. The repertoire was sequenced with immunoSEQ multiplex PCR; TCRdb's copy has only in-frame clones and lacks some. The top ten clones hold under 2% of a sample with about 88,000 clones, around 90% of them seen once. The data were obtained in a study of T cells after somatic rescue of genetic block. The CDR3 consists of 15 residues. From germline, CDR1 is LGHNA and CDR2 YSLEER. The V end lost 0 bases, the J end lost 4 bases, and 10 bases lay between the germline ends. The chain combines TRBV4-3 with TRBJ2-1; D is uncertain. Sequenced input: peripheral blood mononuclear cells (PBMCs). The receptor comes from a woman between 18 and 30 years old. Here the CDR3 reads CASSQDLAIYNEQFF. In DNA, the CDR3 is TGCGCCAGCAGCCAAGATTTGGCCATATACAATGAGCAGTTCTTC.